Each of the 28 T cell receptor beta chains below was sequenced from the same sample in a study of T cells in Graves' hyperthyroidism and ophthalmopathy. Amplified TCR beta CDR3 regions derived from RNA transcripts. First-round RT-PCR of the TCR CDR3 relied on the HTBI primer set. TCRdb ran MiXCR on the multiplex PCR reads and lists one entry per CDR3 protein. Among some 500,000 distinct CDR3 sequences listed, 14% were seen once. Sequencing input: blood. The receptors stem from a woman aged 18-29 years with Graves' hyperthyroidism.

The chain combines TRBV9 with TRBJ2-1, with D tentatively TRBD2 (6 bases). The V end was cut by 0 bases, the J end by 4 bases, with 17 bases between. The germline gives CDR1 SGDLS, CDR2 YYNGEE. The CDR3 runs 17 residues. The chain's CDR3 is CASSVGWGGMGYNEQFF. CDR3 nucleotides: TGTGCCAGCAGCGTAGGATGGGGCGGGATGGGATACAATGAGCAGTTCTTC.

This clonotype turned up a few times. The rearrangement links TRBV27 to TRBJ1-2, with D tentatively TRBD1 (5 bases). The germline V and J ends were trimmed by 5 bases and 14 bases, with 21 bases remaining between them. The germline V gene encodes CDR1 MNHEY and CDR2 SMNVEV (reference sequence). The length of the CDR3 is 13 residues. As DNA, the CDR3 is TGTGCCAGCAGTCCCCGTGGGGGTGGGTTAAGGACCTTC. Its protein is CASSPRGGGLRTF.

This clonotype was counted ten times or more. V is TRBV29-1 and J is TRBJ2-7; 7 nucleotides agree with TRBD2. There are 14 residues in the CDR3. CDR1 is SQVTM and CDR2 is ANQGSEA in the germline V gene. V lost 4 bases and J lost 2; bases outside the gene matches: 8. This chain's CDR3 is CSVVASGGAYEQYF. The CDR3 coding sequence is TGCAGCGTTGTGGCTAGCGGTGGGGCCTACGAGCAGTACTTC.

This clonotype appeared many times. The J gene is TRBJ1-1, the V gene TRBV11-3; TRBD1 is a possible D gene (5 bases). The CDR3 length is 14 residues. The ends were cut back, 5 bases at V and 2 bases at J, with 12 bases in the middle. CDR1 is SGHNT and CDR2 is YENEEA in the germline V gene. CDR3 DNA: TGTGCCAGCAGCACCCTTGGGACCAACACTGAAGCTTTCTTT. It specifies CASSTLGTNTEAFF.

At least ten counts were recorded for this clonotype. The J gene is TRBJ2-1, the V gene TRBV24-1; D is possibly TRBD1 (5 bases). Germline V gene data show CDR1 as KGHDR and CDR2 as SFDVKD. V lost 4 bases, J lost 4 bases, and 19 bases lay in between. The CDR3 spans 17 residues. In nucleotides, the CDR3 is TGTGCCACCAGTGACCCCGCCAGTGACAGCTTTTACAATGAGCAGTTCTTC. Its translation is CATSDPASDSFYNEQFF.

This clonotype occurred many times. The V and J genes are TRBV12-3 or TRBV12-4 and TRBJ2-5; TRBD1 matches 8 bases. This CDR3 comprises 12 residues. The ends lost 6 bases at V and 9 bases at J; junction bases unmatched: 6. The DNA for the CDR3 is TGTGCCAGCAGAAGGACAGGGATTGCCCAGTACTTC. It codes for CASRRTGIAQYF.

This clonotype came up once. V is TRBV12-3 or TRBV12-4 and J is TRBJ1-2; TRBD1 matches 8 bases. The junction had 7 bases not matched to a gene; V was cut back by 5 bases and J by 2 bases. CDR3 length equals 15 residues. DNA for the CDR3: TGTGCCAGCAGTCGTTCGACAGGGGTAAACTATGGCTACACCTTC. It codes for CASSRSTGVNYGYTF.

This chain uses TRBV7-9 with TRBJ2-2; 9 bases are shared with TRBD1. Trimming at V came to 3 bases and at J to 3 bases, leaving 5 bases not matched to a gene. The CDR3 extends over 16 amino acids. Looked up from germline, CDR1 is SEHNR and CDR2 is FQNEAQ (reference sequence). The CDR3 DNA sequence: TGTGCCAGCAGCTTGGGGGACAGGGTGGACACCGGGGAGCTGTTTTTT. Its protein product is CASSLGDRVDTGELFF.

This sequence joins TRBV27 and TRBJ2-7; D might be TRBD2 (6 bases). CDR3 length: 16 amino acids. CDR1 MNHEY and CDR2 SMNVEV come from the germline V gene (reference sequence). V lost 6 bases and J lost 6, with 24 bases in between. CDR3 in DNA: TGTGCCAGCAGCCCCTCGGAGGGGAGGATTGCGGCCGAGCAGTACGTC. Encoded protein: CASSPSEGRIAAEQYV.

In this sample, this clonotype turned up many times. The rearrangement links TRBV10-3 to TRBJ2-2; the D is unclear. V lost 8 bases and J lost 0, with 16 bases in between. In germline, CDR1 is ENHRY, CDR2 SYGVKD. This CDR3 has 16 amino acids. CDR3 sequence reads: CAIAPGGGANTGELFF. CDR3 in DNA: TGTGCCATCGCCCCCGGCGGCGGAGCGAACACCGGGGAGCTGTTTTTT.

This clonotype was found many times. This chain links TRBV5-1 with TRBJ1-2, with TRBD1 as a possible D gene (6 bases). With 4 bases removed from V and 4 bases from J, the gap between germline ends came to 17 bases. There are 15 residues in the CDR3. Per the germline V gene, CDR1 is SGHRS and CDR2 is YFSETQ. In DNA, the CDR3 is TGCGCCAGCAGCGCTGTCCCCGACAGGATCTATGGCTACACCTTC. Translating it yields CASSAVPDRIYGYTF.

The CDR3 sequence: CASSITQGSGRPQDEQFF. The CDR3 DNA is TGTGCCAGTAGTATCACACAGGGTAGCGGGAGGCCTCAGGATGAGCAGTTCTTC. The chain has TRBV19 and TRBJ2-1; 10 bases map to TRBD2. Per the germline V gene, CDR1 is LNHDA and CDR2 is SQIVND (reference sequence). V was clipped by 3 bases and J by 8 bases; unmatched bases: 16. The CDR3 runs 18 residues.

In its sample, this clonotype was seen many times. The chain combines TRBV18 with TRBJ1-2; D is perhaps TRBD1 (5 bases). The V gene lost 2 bases and the J gene lost 0 bases, with 7 bases spanning the gap. The CDR3 is 14 residues long. CDR1 and CDR2 (germline): KGHSH, LQKENI. CDR3 nucleotide sequence: TGTGCCAGCTCACCAGACAGCCCTAACTATGGCTACACCTTC. Translating gives CASSPDSPNYGYTF.

This clonotype was seen only a few times. V gene TRBV4-1 combines with J gene TRBJ1-2, with 12 bases that match TRBD1. Germline CDR1 is MGHRA and CDR2 is YSYEKL. The V segment lost 0 bases and the J segment 4 bases; nucleotides outside the gene matches: 12. The CDR3 is 19 amino acids. In nucleotides, the CDR3 is TGCGCCAGCAGCCAAGATAGTATTGGACCGGGACAGGGGGCCTATGGCTACACCTTC. It encodes CASSQDSIGPGQGAYGYTF.

V is TRBV19 and J is TRBJ2-7, with D possibly being TRBD2 (5 bases). Germline loops: CDR1 LNHDA, CDR2 SQIVND (reference sequence). V was pared by 2 bases and J by 0 bases, with 8 bases between. This CDR3 is 14 amino acids long. In DNA, the CDR3 is TGTGCCAGTAGTATATTCCGGGACTCCTACGAGCAGTACTTC. Amino acids: CASSIFRDSYEQYF.

This clonotype was counted many times. The CDR3 DNA reads TGCAGCGTTCTTCCAGGATCCATGAACACTGAAGCTTTCTTT. Translated, it gives CSVLPGSMNTEAFF. This rearrangement joins TRBV29-1 to TRBJ1-1; D gene ambiguous. Germline V gene data show CDR1 as SQVTM and CDR2 as ANQGSEA. This CDR3 spans 14 amino acids. Trimming shortened V by 5 bases and J by 0 bases, and 13 bases separated the two germline ends. Using reference TRBV29-1 and TRBJ1-1 for the parts outside the CDR3, the full variable domain is SAVISQKPSRDICQRGTSLTIQCQVDSQVTMMFWYRQQPGQSLTLIATANQGSEATYESGFVIDKFPISRPNLTFSTLTVSNMSPEDSSIYLCSVLPGSMNTEAFFGQGTRLTVV.

The chain combines TRBV19 with TRBJ2-2, with D uncertain. Germline V gene sequence: CDR1 LNHDA, CDR2 SQIVND (reference sequence). Trimming pared 5 bases from V and 1 base from J, leaving 8 bases between. The CDR3 extends over 14 amino acids. For the CDR3, the DNA is TGTGCCAGTAGTGAAGCAGGGAACACCGGGGAGCTGTTTTTT. This translates into CASSEAGNTGELFF.

The chain combines TRBV6-1 with TRBJ1-1; no reliable D call. Trimming took off 6 bases at V and 1 base at J, with 15 bases between the two ends. CDR1 and CDR2 (germline): MNHNS, SASEGT. The CDR3 totals 15 residues. The CDR3 sequence is CASRGIEEPNTEAFF. CDR3 in DNA: TGTGCCAGCAGAGGGATAGAGGAACCGAACACTGAAGCTTTCTTT.

Many counts were recorded for this clonotype. The V and J genes are TRBV7-3 and TRBJ2-1, with 8 bases lining up with TRBD2. CDR3 length: 15 amino acids. V shed 5 bases and J 6 bases; nucleotides not matched to a gene: 9. Germline V gene sequence: CDR1 SGHTA, CDR2 FQGTGA. The DNA of the CDR3 is TGTGCCAGCAGCCAAATTAGCGGGATACTCAATGAGCAGTTCTTC. Protein product: CASSQISGILNEQFF.

The chain employs TRBV12-3 or TRBV12-4 and TRBJ2-1; 11 nucleotides agree with TRBD2. J gave up 14 bases and V 1 base, and 7 bases lay outside the gene matches. CDR3 length: 14 residues. This CDR3 is CASSLGSGRAWEFF. The CDR3 DNA follows: TGTGCCAGCAGTTTAGGTAGCGGGAGGGCCTGGGAGTTCTTC.

The sample holds many counts of this clonotype. The rearrangement joins TRBV12-5 to TRBJ2-1; 9 positions agree with TRBD2. V lost 5 bases and J lost 8; bases outside the gene matches: 10. Germline lookup yields CDR1 LGHNT and CDR2 FRNRAP. This CDR3 is 15 amino acids long. CDR3 sequence (DNA): TGTGCTAGTGGTCTGGGGAGCGGGAGGATCCATGAGCAGTTCTTC. As protein: CASGLGSGRIHEQFF.

The chain links TRBV6-2 or TRBV6-3 to TRBJ2-1; possibly TRBD2 for D (6 bases). This CDR3 region has 17 residues. Germline CDR1 MNHEY, CDR2 SVGEGT. V was shortened by 7 bases and J by 0 bases, with 19 bases between the two germline ends. The CDR3 loop reads CASKNPLAASSYNEQFF. CDR3 nucleotides: TGTGCCAGCAAAAACCCTTTAGCGGCAAGCTCCTACAATGAGCAGTTCTTC.

To note about this clonotype: A much larger clonotype is one base distant, so this may be a read error. It is unclear where the CDR3 begins or ends on the DNA, so no DNA is shown, and the CDR3 is as TCRdb lists it. The chain uses TRBV7-9 and TRBJ1-3; the DNA was not used to check the table's D call, TRBD1. Looked up from germline, CDR1 is SEHNR and CDR2 is FQNEAQ (reference sequence). The CDR3 comprises 13 residues, both ends counted. This chain's CDR3 is CAQQVALGNTMYF.

This chain uses TRBV5-5 with TRBJ2-2; D ambiguous. V lost 1 base and J 1 base, leaving 5 bases between the germline ends. The germline CDR1 and CDR2 sequences are SGHKS and YYEKEE (reference sequence). This CDR3 has 14 amino acids. CDR3: CASSLRWNTGELFF. The CDR3 bases are TGTGCCAGCAGCTTGCGGTGGAACACCGGGGAGCTGTTTTTT.

This clonotype showed up many times. J is TRBJ2-1 and V is TRBV11-3, with D unresolved. Trimming pared 4 bases from V and 0 bases from J, leaving 10 bases between. The CDR3 sequence is 15 residues long. Germline lookup yields CDR1 SGHNT and CDR2 YENEEA. CDR3 DNA: TGTGCCAGCAGCTCCCTCGAAAGCTCCTACAATGAGCAGTTCTTC. This codes for CASSSLESSYNEQFF. Filled out from reference TRBV11-3 and TRBJ2-1, the complete variable domain reads EAGVVQSPRYKIIEKKQPVAFWCNPISGHNTLYWYLQNLGQGPELLIRYENEEAVDDSQLPKDRFSAERLKGVDSTLKIQPAELGDSAVYLCASSSLESSYNEQFFGPGTRLTVL.

The chain carries TRBV7-3 and TRBJ1-1; D gene unclear. Trimming shortened V by 6 bases and J by 8 bases, and 16 bases separated the two germline ends. This CDR3 region has 13 residues. Germline CDR1 and CDR2: SGHTA and FQGTGA. CDR3 sequence: CASSLGRHPEAFF. CDR3 nucleotides: TGTGCCAGCAGTTTGGGAAGACACCCCGAAGCTTTCTTT.

This chain links TRBV19 with TRBJ2-2, with 9 bases aligning to TRBD2. CDR3 length: 13 amino acids. The V segment lost 8 bases and the J segment 6 bases; nucleotides outside the gene matches: 4. Germline values: CDR1 LNHDA, CDR2 SQIVND (reference sequence). The CDR3 protein is CASLSGSSGELFF. As DNA, the CDR3 is TGTGCCAGTCTTAGCGGGAGTTCCGGGGAGCTGTTTTTT.

This clonotype was detected ten times or more. The chain couples TRBV12-3 or TRBV12-4 to TRBJ2-7; unclear D gene. The CDR3 is 13 amino acids. The ends were cut back, 3 bases at V and 0 bases at J, with 6 bases in the middle. The DNA of the CDR3 is TGTGCCAGCAGTTTCGGCCTCTCCTACGAGCAGTACTTC. This codes for CASSFGLSYEQYF.